This note documents a single TCR beta chain sequence. This receptor's antigen is unknown. Within one base of it there is no much larger clone, and no base qualities were kept. Using the deep immunoSEQ assay, TCR CDR3 regions were amplified from genomic DNA by multiplex PCR. For each cell subset, the extracted genomic DNA was distributed evenly across all wells of several immunoSEQ 96-well plates, and each plate served as one replicate. Each replicate PCR for sorted subsets received about 200 ng genomic DNA, equal to 28,000 or so T cell genomes. Purified libraries were quantified with a Qubit 3.0 fluorometer, sized on a Bioanalyzer 2100, and re-quantified with the KAPA Library Quantification kit. Every immunoSEQ 96-well plate was sequenced on a dedicated single-read 150-cycle Illumina NextSeq 550 flow cell. In the source study's methods: Because the immunoSEQ output held only junctional sequences and lacked quality scores, the filtering could not match the filtering applied to full-length reads. To assign V/J genes and CDR3, sequences were annotated using PyIR, a Python wrapper for IgBLAST v1.9, with IMGT germline references. Reads with weak V/J assignments (E-value above 1e-6), missing CDR3, stop codons, out-of-frame junctions, or ambiguous translated residues were removed. A V3J clonotype was defined by an identical inferred V gene, J gene, and CDR3 amino acid sequence. Percentage overlap between repertoires was calculated by dividing the number of shared unique clonotypes by the size of the smaller repertoire. Repertoire richness was assessed with RTK rarefaction, the Chao1 estimator, and Recon v2.1 estimates of unobserved clonotypes. Generation probabilities for all TCRbeta clonotypes obtained by the gDNA method from several donors were computed using OLGA. The table was pulled from immuneACCESS by TCRdb, which kept in-frame rearrangements only. Such tables lose some clones; where checked, under half of the loss comes from unresolved V genes, and the rest has no known cause. V, J and clone size were drawn from that table, and D and trimming were deduced from the DNA. In all, the sample holds some 2.1 million clones, and 93% of those were seen once. The ten largest clonotypes hold around 1.8% of the sample.

This sample is drawn from a study of shared clonotypes between healthy human individuals (dated by TCRdb to 2019 to 2021). For the study in its entirety: Two women and three men aged 18 to 49 years were included in the cohort. To estimate repertoire size and how much clonotype sharing occurs between individuals, the study deeply sequenced the blood TCR repertoires of about 5 healthy adults. To increase sequencing depth and limit assay-specific biases, TCR repertoire library preparation and sequencing were carried out by different laboratories using diverse techniques. Per donor, three plates each were used for CD4 naive and CD4 memory, two for CD8 naive, and one for CD8 memory. Between about 0.8 and 9.5 billion PBMCs per donor were obtained by leukapheresis.

CD8 naive samples consisted of CD45RO-negative cells that were positively selected for CCR7, yielding a CD45RA+CCR7+ population without TemRA cells. The donors were healthy, HIV-negative adults with no recently reported acute infections or vaccinations. All donors were Caucasian adults living in Nashville, Tennessee, USA. Blood was collected by leukapheresis, and PBMCs were isolated by Ficoll-Histopaque density gradient centrifugation and then cryopreserved in liquid nitrogen vapor phase. Analytical flow cytometry was used to check the purity and quantity of each magnetically sorted T cell population. From each sorted fraction, genomic DNA was isolated and quantified by UV absorbance on a Nanodrop 2000c. Looking up the germline V gene yields CDR1 SQVTM and CDR2 ANQGSEA. Inclusive of the bounding cysteine and phenylalanine, the CDR3 is 11 residues long. Only the CDR3 DNA stays, 33 bases, in frame from base 1. The junction shows trimming of 4 bases on V and 6 bases on J, plus 7 bases between the germline ends.

Here is what the overall study found, with its caveats: Even with the large sequencing depth, rarefaction of the sorted-subset datasets indicated that sequencing was incomplete. Because the study included only a small number of donors, the genetic and exposure-history diversity represented was limited. Higher generation probabilities were observed for clonotypes shared by all four sorted-subset donors than for non-shared clonotypes. Pairwise subsampling indicated that sequencing depth was expected to affect the degree of clonotype sharing among donors. Only blood was sampled, and tissue TCR repertoires likely differ from those in blood. Naive subsets generally had larger estimated clonotype richness than memory subsets did. Across a handful of donors, approximately 5% of naive CD4, 3.5% of naive CD8, under 2.5% of memory CD4, and 0.4% of memory CD8 clonotypes were shared.

This receptor was taken from a man aged 18 to 30 in good health. Some clones in this sample may be carry-over from other donors' samples. The sequence joins TRBV29-1 to TRBJ2-1; TRBD2 could be the D gene, as 5 bases match. The sample consisted of naive CD8+ T cells from PBMCs. The cell subset or site label of this sample denotes: CD45RA+CCR7+. The CDR3 protein sequence reads: CSVVDFNEQFF. The nucleotides read TGCAGCGTTGTGGACTTCAATGAGCAGTTCTTC.